What follows are 32 T cell receptor beta chains derived from one specimen sequenced in a study of radiation and T cells in renal cell carcinoma (dated by TCRdb to the early 2020s). To prepare the library, the immunoSEQ multiplex PCR assay was applied. Here the immuneACCESS table is served through TCRdb, limited to in-frame sequences with V and J called. Missing clones are a known gap in these copies; in checked studies unresolved V genes cover under half, and the rest lacks a known reason. The sample table holds some 75,000 clones, of which about four fifths were seen once. The ten largest account for approximately 5.4% of the sample. This sample's time point label indicates: blood 2 weeks post-SBRT. The treatment or condition label here, explained by the study, means: 15 Gy SBRT to primary tumor, nephrectomy 4 weeks later. The sample here was blood, taken from a patient whose treatment included radiotherapy and nephrectomy. These receptors originate from a man aged 55 to 70 with renal cell carcinoma.

The DNA for the CDR3 is TGTGCCAGCAGTGAAGGGTATACGGGAGTGAGCACAGATACGCAGTATTTT. Protein: CASSEGYTGVSTDTQYF. The chain couples TRBV2 to TRBJ2-3, with D possibly matching TRBD2 (6 bases). V shed 1 base and J shed 0 bases, with 14 bases lying between them. This CDR3 spans 17 amino acids. Per the germline V gene, CDR1 is SNHLY and CDR2 is FYNNEI.

The V call is TRBV27, the J call TRBJ2-1; D is unresolved. The length of the CDR3 is 15 residues. Germline V gives CDR1 MNHEY, CDR2 SMNVEV (reference sequence). Trimming pared 3 bases from V and 6 bases from J, leaving 15 bases between. CDR3 DNA: TGTGCCAGCAGTTTCCGGCTAGATTGGGGCAATGAGCAGTTCTTC. It codes for CASSFRLDWGNEQFF.

This sequence joins TRBV14 and TRBJ2-2, with a weak D call TRBD2 (6 bases). Deletions cut 5 bases from V and 7 bases from J, with 14 bases between. CDR3 size: 14 residues. Germline V CDR1 and CDR2: SGHDN, FVKESK. In DNA form, the CDR3 reads TGTGCCAGCAGCAGGGGACTGGGGGACGGGGAGCTGTTTTTT. It specifies CASSRGLGDGELFF.

V and J are TRBV27 and TRBJ1-2; D gene unclear. From germline, CDR1 is MNHEY and CDR2 SMNVEV (reference sequence). V lost 0 bases, J lost 5 bases, and 16 bases lay in between. The CDR3 consists of 16 residues. The CDR3 region is CASSLSLAASYYGYTF. DNA of the CDR3: TGTGCCAGCAGTTTATCCCTCGCCGCCAGCTATTATGGCTACACCTTC.

Points on this clone: This CDR3 is also generated by other DNA sequences in the sample. The gene calls are TRBV19 and TRBJ1-5; D is undetermined. Trimming cost V 6 bases and J 0 bases, with 3 bases left between them. In germline, CDR1 is LNHDA, CDR2 SQIVND (reference sequence). The CDR3 sequence is 12 residues long. The CDR3 DNA follows: TGTGCCAGTAGGGATAGCAATCAGCCCCAGCATTTT. Protein sequence: CASRDSNQPQHF.

The chain has TRBV9 and TRBJ2-7; 9 nucleotides align to TRBD2. V lost 0 bases and J lost 3; bases outside the gene matches: 7. This CDR3 comprises 16 residues. The germline gives CDR1 SGDLS, CDR2 YYNGEE. Here the CDR3 reads CASSVEGLAFFYEQYF. DNA for the CDR3: TGTGCCAGCAGCGTAGAGGGACTAGCTTTTTTCTACGAGCAGTACTTC.

This chain connects TRBV10-2 to TRBJ1-1, with D hard to call. Per germline, CDR1 WSHSY and CDR2 SAAADI. V was pared by 3 bases and J by 3 bases, with 11 bases between. This CDR3 region has 14 residues. The CDR3 region is CASSDIDWDTEAFF. The CDR3 nucleotides are TGCGCCAGCAGTGATATCGATTGGGACACTGAAGCTTTCTTT.

Here the CDR3 DNA reads TGTGCCAGCAGTTACTCGAGGACAGCGAACACTGAAGCTTTCTTT. It yields the protein CASSYSRTANTEAFF. The chain recombines TRBV6-5 with TRBJ1-1; D perhaps matches TRBD1 (6 bases). Looked up from germline, CDR1 is MNHEY and CDR2 is SVGAGI. V was trimmed by 0 bases and J by 1 base, leaving 9 bases between them. There are 15 residues in the CDR3.

V is TRBV28 and J is TRBJ1-1; TRBD1 matches 7 bases. Germline V lookup: CDR1 MDHEN, CDR2 SYDVKM. V lost 6 bases and J lost 1; bases outside the gene matches: 8. The CDR3 sequence is 15 residues long. The CDR3, as DNA: TGTGCCAGCAGAGACCAAGGGGGCCAGAACACTGAAGCTTTCTTT. This encodes CASRDQGGQNTEAFF.

The chain is built from TRBV28 and TRBJ2-3, with D possibly being TRBD1 or TRBD2 (5 bases each). Trimming cost V 2 bases and J 8 bases, with 14 bases left between them. In germline, CDR1 is MDHEN, CDR2 SYDVKM. This CDR3 has 14 amino acids. CDR3 in amino acids: CASSLGLGVGTQYF. The CDR3 DNA reads as TGTGCCAGCAGTTTAGGTTTGGGGGTAGGTACGCAGTATTTT.

The chain has TRBV2 and TRBJ2-7, with TRBD2 as a possible D gene (5 bases). V lost 7 bases to trimming and J lost 1 base, with 14 bases between them. Germline-derived CDR1 and CDR2 are SNHLY and FYNNEI. This CDR3 is 14 amino acids long. This CDR3 is CASTASGSSYEQYF. The CDR3 DNA sequence: TGTGCCAGCACGGCCTCGGGGTCTTCCTACGAGCAGTACTTC.

The chain couples TRBV7-8 to TRBJ1-4; a weak D match, TRBD1 (6 bases). The CDR3 is made up of 15 amino acids. CDR1 and CDR2 (germline): SGHVS, FQNEAQ. V was cut by 6 bases and J by 5 bases, with 16 bases left in between. The CDR3 region is CASRSRGAMNEKLFF. The DNA of the CDR3 is TGTGCCAGCAGATCCCGGGGGGCGATGAATGAAAAACTGTTTTTT.

The rearrangement joins TRBV4-2 to TRBJ1-3; D remains ambiguous. Trimming stripped 4 bases from V and 5 bases from J, with 12 bases between. Germline CDR1 LGHNA, CDR2 YNFKEQ. This CDR3 region has 14 residues. CDR3 nucleotides: TGTGCCAGCAGCCCTTCCTATAGGAGAAACACCATATATTTT. Protein sequence: CASSPSYRRNTIYF.

This chain uses TRBV7-2 with TRBJ1-3; D ambiguous. Germline CDR1 reads SGHTA; CDR2 reads FQGNSA. The V gene lost 1 base and the J gene lost 3 bases, with 4 bases spanning the gap. The CDR3 runs to 13 residues. The CDR3 loop is CASSLVDGNTIYF. CDR3 nucleotide sequence: TGTGCCAGCAGCTTAGTTGATGGAAACACCATATATTTT.

The DNA of the CDR3 is TGTGCCAGCAGTGAAAGGGGAGGGGGCGCGGGTTCGAGCAATCAGCCCCAGCATTTT. It encodes CASSERGGGAGSSNQPQHF. The chain couples TRBV6-1 to TRBJ1-5; TRBD1 agrees at 7 bases. Per the germline V gene, CDR1 is MNHNS and CDR2 is SASEGT. CDR3 length equals 19 residues. V lost 2 bases and J lost 1; bases outside the gene matches: 14.

The J gene is TRBJ2-1, the V gene TRBV6-5, with D possibly TRBD2 on 6 matching bases. V dropped 7 bases and J dropped 3 bases, with 16 bases sitting between them. CDR1 is MNHEY and CDR2 is SVGAGI in the germline V gene. CDR3 length equals 15 residues. The CDR3 region has the DNA TGTGCCAGCAAGCCCCGGGCGGGATACTACAATGAGCAGTTCTTC. Its translation is CASKPRAGYYNEQFF.

This chain uses TRBV28 with TRBJ1-2; D is perhaps TRBD1 (6 bases). Trimming stripped 2 bases from V and 6 bases from J, with 19 bases between. Germline V CDR1 and CDR2: MDHEN, SYDVKM. The CDR3 has 16 residues. CDR3 bases: TGTGCCAGCAGTTTAAGCGCGCGCGGGGGCGTTAATGGCTACACCTTC. Its protein product is CASSLSARGGVNGYTF.

Concerning this clone itself: The identical CDR3 is also encoded by other nucleotide sequences in the sample. The chain couples TRBV27 to TRBJ2-1; D call uncertain. Between the trimmed V and J ends, which lost 4 bases and 4 bases, there was a span of 11 bases. CDR3 length: 14 residues. Germline CDR1 MNHEY, CDR2 SMNVEV (reference sequence). The CDR3 DNA reads TGTGCCAGCAGTTCAGGAGCCGGTTACAATGAGCAGTTCTTC. This codes for CASSSGAGYNEQFF.

J is TRBJ2-7 and V is TRBV5-1, with 9 bases aligning to TRBD2. V lost 3 bases and J lost 4; bases outside the gene matches: 2. This CDR3 has 13 amino acids. Germline V gene data show CDR1 as SGHRS and CDR2 as YFSETQ. This chain's CDR3 is CASSSAGGYEQYF. The CDR3 DNA reads as TGCGCCAGCAGCTCAGCGGGAGGATACGAGCAGTACTTC.

J is TRBJ1-1 and V is TRBV19, with D maybe TRBD1 (6 bases). From germline, CDR1 is LNHDA and CDR2 SQIVND (reference sequence). Between the trimmed V and J ends, which lost 5 bases and 7 bases, there was a span of 11 bases. The CDR3 is made up of 12 amino acids. CDR3 in amino acids: CASSLGGNEAFF. CDR3 nucleotide sequence: TGTGCCAGTAGTTTAGGGGGGAATGAAGCTTTCTTT.

The sample holds a few counts of this clone. The genes are TRBV19 and TRBJ2-7, with a possible D match to TRBD2 (6 bases). Germline-derived CDR1 and CDR2 are LNHDA and SQIVND (reference sequence). This CDR3 comprises 14 residues. The V end was cut by 4 bases, the J end by 3 bases, with 13 bases between. The CDR3 loop is CASSTPGLIYEQYF. CDR3 nucleotides: TGTGCCAGTAGTACCCCGGGACTTATCTACGAGCAGTACTTC.

This chain joins TRBV18 and TRBJ2-2; 10 bases line up with TRBD2. The V gene end was trimmed by 2 bases and the J gene end by 6 bases; junction bases not matched to a gene: 9. Germline CDR1 KGHSH, CDR2 LQKENI. This CDR3 contains 17 residues. The CDR3 here is CASSPGILAGASGELFF. The CDR3 nucleotides are TGTGCCAGCTCACCAGGGATCCTAGCGGGAGCCTCCGGGGAGCTGTTTTTT.

The chain employs TRBV7-9 and TRBJ1-4; D gene ambiguous. The V gene's germline CDR1 is SEHNR and CDR2 FQNEAQ (reference sequence). The CDR3 length is 13 residues. V was clipped by 3 bases and J by 7 bases, with 9 bases between them. The CDR3 coding sequence is TGTGCCAGCAGCTTCATCGAGGTTGAAAAACTGTTTTTT. Translating it yields CASSFIEVEKLFF. The full variable domain, its missing parts supplied by reference TRBV7-9 and TRBJ1-4, is DTGVSQNPRHKITKRGQNVTFRCDPISEHNRLYWYRQTLGQGPEFLTYFQNEAQLEKSRLLSDRFSAERPKGSFSTLEIQRTEQGDSAMYLCASSFIEVEKLFFGSGTQLSVL.

The gene calls are TRBV6-1 and TRBJ2-7; 7 positions match TRBD1. Trimming cost V 7 bases and J 1 base; bases outside gene matches: 7. Germline loops: CDR1 MNHNS, CDR2 SASEGT. CDR3 length: 14 residues. DNA of the CDR3: TGTGCCAGCACCGAAAGGACAGGATCCTACGAGCAGTACTTC. Encoded protein: CASTERTGSYEQYF.

V and J are TRBV28 and TRBJ2-5; 7 nucleotides align to TRBD1. The CDR3 has 13 amino acids. The V segment lost 5 bases and the J segment 5 bases; nucleotides outside the gene matches: 5. Germline values: CDR1 MDHEN, CDR2 SYDVKM. CDR3 sequence reads: CASSIGGTETQYF. As DNA, the CDR3 is TGTGCCAGCAGTATAGGGGGCACGGAGACCCAGTACTTC.

The chain recombines TRBV4-1 with TRBJ2-7, with D possibly being TRBD1 or TRBD2 (5 bases each). V lost 6 bases to trimming and J lost 7 bases, with 19 bases between them. Per the germline V gene, CDR1 is MGHRA and CDR2 is YSYEKL. The CDR3 sequence is 14 residues long. CDR3 loop: CASSGDRTRKEQYF. The DNA for the CDR3 is TGCGCCAGCAGTGGGGACCGGACGCGGAAAGAGCAGTACTTC.

V and J are TRBV5-1 and TRBJ2-5, with D tentatively TRBD2 (6 bases). The CDR3 covers 14 residues. Germline V gives CDR1 SGHRS, CDR2 YFSETQ. The CDR3 reads CASRVAGRQETQYF. In nucleotides, the CDR3 is TGCGCGTCTCGGGTGGCGGGACGCCAAGAGACCCAGTACTTC. Drawing the rest from reference TRBV5-1 and TRBJ2-5, the complete variable domain is KAGVTQTPRYLIKTRGQQVTLSCSPISGHRSVSWYQQTPGQGLQFLFEYFSETQRNKGNFPGRFSGRQFSNSRSEMNVSTLELGDSALYLCASRVAGRQETQYFGPGTRLLVL.

The genes are TRBV2 and TRBJ2-1; TRBD2 matches 10 bases. The CDR3 sequence is 13 residues long. V lost 4 bases to trimming and J lost 10 bases; unmatched junction nucleotides: 4. Germline V gives CDR1 SNHLY, CDR2 FYNNEI. The chain's CDR3 is CASSVVLAGEQFF. The DNA of the CDR3 is TGTGCCAGCAGTGTAGTACTAGCGGGGGAGCAGTTCTTC.

This chain connects TRBV2 to TRBJ2-7, with 9 positions matching TRBD1. This CDR3 has 15 amino acids. Unmatched junction bases numbered 10, after V lost 6 bases and J lost 4 bases. Germline CDR1 reads SNHLY; CDR2 reads FYNNEI. DNA of the CDR3: TGTGCCAGCAGAAAGGACAGGGGTCTTCGTTACGAGCAGTACTTC. Its translation is CASRKDRGLRYEQYF. Together with reference TRBV2 and TRBJ2-7, the CDR3 gives the full variable domain: EPEVTQTPSHQVTQMGQEVILRCVPISNHLYFYWYRQILGQKVEFLVSFYNNEISEKSEIFDDQFSVERPDGSNFTLKIRSTKLEDSAMYFCASRKDRGLRYEQYFGPGTRLTVT.

This chain joins TRBV28 and TRBJ2-1, with 9 positions matching TRBD1. Germline values: CDR1 MDHEN, CDR2 SYDVKM. The CDR3 length is 14 residues. The V segment lost 11 bases and the J segment 12 bases; nucleotides outside the gene matches: 17. This CDR3 is CASSPGQGEGGQFF. The CDR3 DNA sequence: TGTGCCTCCAGCCCGGGACAGGGTGAAGGGGGGCAGTTCTTC.

This clone turned up a few times. V and J are TRBV7-9 and TRBJ2-3; D remains ambiguous. CDR1 is SEHNR and CDR2 is FQNEAQ in the germline V gene (reference sequence). CDR3 length: 16 residues. The V end lost 3 bases, the J end lost 4 bases, and 17 bases lay between the germline ends. CDR3 sequence (DNA): TGTGCCAGCAGCTTGCTCACCCCCGCTAGGGCAGATACGCAGTATTTT. Amino acid sequence: CASSLLTPARADTQYF.

This chain links TRBV7-2 with TRBJ2-5, with 12 bases fitting TRBD2. Germline lookup yields CDR1 SGHTA and CDR2 FQGNSA. The CDR3 has 15 amino acids. Trimming cost V 3 bases and J 1 base; bases outside gene matches: 0. The CDR3 spells CASSLTSGSQETQYF. The CDR3 bases are TGTGCCAGCAGCTTGACTAGCGGGAGCCAAGAGACCCAGTACTTC.